The present T cell receptor (beta chain) was sequenced within a study of T cell repertoires in cytomegalovirus infection. This clonotype showed up many times. What it recognizes is unknown. TCRdb used MiXCR to reprocess the reads, holding one entry per CDR3 protein. The table has approximately 730,000 distinct CDR3 sequences, about 30% seen once. The source was cultured PBMCs, collected from culture after CMV antigen stimulation. This TCR derives from a human donor in good health (CMV status not recorded). Some clones in this sample may be carry-over from other donors' samples.

In DNA, the CDR3 is TGTGCCAGCAGTTCCCTACGGGAGCAGTACTTC. It yields the protein CASSSLREQYF. The chain couples TRBV12-3 or TRBV12-4 to TRBJ2-7, with no clear D. Trimming pared 4 bases from V and 7 bases from J, leaving 8 bases between. CDR3 length: 11 amino acids.